These 14 T cell receptor beta chains were sequenced from one sample in a study of blood T cell repertoires in COVID-19 (TCRdb year 2020). Receptors were amplified or captured by the immunoSEQ multiplex PCR assay. The immuneACCESS repertoire file appears here via TCRdb, limited to in-frame rearrangements. These files lack a portion of the clones; in checked studies, under half of the deficit traces to unresolved V genes, and the cause of the others is not known. For this sample the table gives about 33,000 clones, of which approximately 86% were detected only once. The ten biggest clones cover around 6.6% of the sample. Sequencing was done on a sample of peripheral blood. The receptors come from a human donor in a cohort sampled during active COVID-19.

The table lists this clone with a count of one. CDR3 coding DNA: TGTGCCAGCTCAAAAGGGGACGGAGGGAGCAATCAGCCCCAGCATTTT. It encodes CASSKGDGGSNQPQHF. The chain employs TRBV18 and TRBJ1-5; D possibly corresponds to TRBD1 (5 bases). The CDR3 loop spans 16 amino acids. The V and J ends lost 5 bases and 1 base respectively, with 15 bases between them. CDR1 KGHSH and CDR2 LQKENI come from the germline V gene.

The chain joins TRBV21-1 to TRBJ1-6. TRBV21-1 is an annotated pseudogene. The CDR3 length is 15 residues. CDR3 protein: CASSKSYGGGSPLHF. For the CDR3, the DNA is TGTGCCAGCAGCAAATCCTACGGCGGGGGATCACCCCTCCACTTT.

The gene calls are TRBV13 and TRBJ1-4; a weak D match, TRBD1 (5 bases). This CDR3 has 14 amino acids. The germline V gene has CDR1 PRHDT and CDR2 FYEKMQ (reference sequence). Trimming stripped 5 bases from V and 0 bases from J, with 7 bases between. The DNA for the CDR3 is TGTGCCAGCAGCGACAGTTCAACTAATGAAAAACTGTTTTTT. This sequence encodes CASSDSSTNEKLFF.

The V and J genes are TRBV11-2 and TRBJ2-2; TRBD1 matches at 7 bases. CDR1 is SGHAT, CDR2 FQNNGV, per germline. Trimming cost V 5 bases and J 4 bases; bases outside gene matches: 7. The CDR3 runs 15 residues. CDR3 sequence (DNA): TGTGCCAGCAGCCAAAGACAGGGCGGCACCGGGGAGCTGTTTTTT. It codes for CASSQRQGGTGELFF.

In its sample, this clone was seen a few times. The chain is built from TRBV5-4 and TRBJ2-4; maybe TRBD1 (6 bases). V was trimmed by 5 bases and J by 8 bases, leaving 14 bases between them. The length of the CDR3 is 13 residues. Germline CDR1 reads SGHNT; CDR2 reads YYREEE (reference sequence). The CDR3 region has the DNA TGTGCCAGCAGTCCTACAGGGTTGGACATTCAGTACTTC. It encodes CASSPTGLDIQYF.

The chain couples TRBV27 to TRBJ1-3; TRBD1 matches 8 bases. This CDR3 has 15 residues. The V and J ends lost 5 bases and 2 bases, in that order; junction bases with no gene match: 5. The germline CDR1 and CDR2 sequences are MNHEY and SMNVEV (reference sequence). The CDR3 reads CASSLTGGTGNTIYF. The DNA of the CDR3 is TGTGCCAGCAGTCTCACAGGGGGTACTGGAAACACCATATATTTT.

This clone came up a few times. The J gene is TRBJ2-7, the V gene TRBV15; TRBD2 matches at 10 bases. V was pared by 0 bases and J by 4 bases, with 9 bases of the junction left unmatched. This CDR3 comprises 17 residues. CDR1 and CDR2 from the germline V gene are LNHNV and YYDKDF (reference sequence). CDR3 amino acids: CATSRDISPGLAYEQYF. CDR3 DNA sequence: TGTGCCACCAGCAGAGATATCAGCCCGGGACTAGCGTACGAGCAGTACTTC.

The V gene is TRBV11-2, the J gene TRBJ2-1, with 14 bases lining up with TRBD2. Unmatched junction bases numbered 6, after V lost 5 bases and J lost 3 bases. The CDR3 has 17 amino acids. CDR1 and CDR2 from the germline V gene are SGHAT and FQNNGV. In DNA form, the CDR3 reads TGTGCCAGCAGCCCGGGGACTAGCGGGAGATTCTACAATGAGCAGTTCTTC. This sequence encodes CASSPGTSGRFYNEQFF.

The V gene is TRBV7-3, the J gene TRBJ2-1, with 8 bases lining up with TRBD1. V gave up 5 bases and J gave up 5 bases; unmatched junction bases: 14. The CDR3 spans 17 residues. Looked up from germline, CDR1 is SGHTA and CDR2 is FQGTGA. CDR3 loop: CASSPSGSLDRDNEQFF. DNA of the CDR3: TGTGCCAGCAGCCCCTCGGGTTCTCTGGACAGGGACAATGAGCAGTTCTTC.

The chain carries TRBV7-9 and TRBJ1-1; possible D gene TRBD1, 6 bases. This CDR3 is 14 amino acids long. Germline V gives CDR1 SEHNR, CDR2 FQNEAQ (reference sequence). V was cut by 7 bases and J by 7 bases, with 19 bases left in between. The chain's CDR3 is CASTPRVGQSEAFF. The CDR3 nucleotides are TGTGCCAGCACCCCTCGGGTGGGACAAAGTGAAGCTTTCTTT. Based on the CDR3 plus reference TRBV7-9 and TRBJ1-1, the full variable domain is DTGVSQNPRHKITKRGQNVTFRCDPISEHNRLYWYRQTLGQGPEFLTYFQNEAQLEKSRLLSDRFSAERPKGSFSTLEIQRTEQGDSAMYLCASTPRVGQSEAFFGQGTRLTVV.

V and J are TRBV11-1 and TRBJ2-4, with 7 bases fitting TRBD1. Per germline, CDR1 SGHAT and CDR2 FQDESV (reference sequence). J gave up 7 bases and V 5 bases, and 2 bases lay outside the gene matches. The CDR3 is made up of 12 amino acids. CDR3 sequence (DNA): TGTGCCAGCAGCCAACAGGGGAACATTCAGTACTTC. Its protein is CASSQQGNIQYF.

The chain uses TRBV19 and TRBJ2-3; the D gene is possibly TRBD2 (6 bases). This CDR3 is built from 15 residues. Germline V lookup: CDR1 LNHDA, CDR2 SQIVND (reference sequence). V lost 5 bases to trimming and J lost 3 bases, with 15 bases between them. DNA for the CDR3: TGTGCCAGTAGTTCCCGGGAGAAACGGACAGATACGCAGTATTTT. Its protein product is CASSSREKRTDTQYF.

The chain uses TRBV9 and TRBJ1-3; 10 positions match TRBD1. The CDR3 is 15 amino acids. Germline V gene sequence: CDR1 SGDLS, CDR2 YYNGEE. With V trimmed by 3 bases and J by 4 bases, 4 bases remained unmatched. For the CDR3, the DNA is TGTGCCAGCAGCGCAGGACAGGGGGGAGGAAACACCATATATTTT. Translation: CASSAGQGGGNTIYF.

The chain employs TRBV2 and TRBJ1-5, with D maybe TRBD1 (5 bases). Trimming pared 6 bases from V and 5 bases from J, leaving 8 bases between. This CDR3 comprises 12 residues. Per the germline V gene, CDR1 is SNHLY and CDR2 is FYNNEI. In nucleotides, the CDR3 is TGTGCCAGCAGGGAGGGGTATCAGCCCCAGCATTTT. Amino acids: CASREGYQPQHF. Supplemented by reference TRBV2 and TRBJ1-5, the full variable domain reads EPEVTQTPSHQVTQMGQEVILRCVPISNHLYFYWYRQILGQKVEFLVSFYNNEISEKSEIFDDQFSVERPDGSNFTLKIRSTKLEDSAMYFCASREGYQPQHFGDGTRLSIL.